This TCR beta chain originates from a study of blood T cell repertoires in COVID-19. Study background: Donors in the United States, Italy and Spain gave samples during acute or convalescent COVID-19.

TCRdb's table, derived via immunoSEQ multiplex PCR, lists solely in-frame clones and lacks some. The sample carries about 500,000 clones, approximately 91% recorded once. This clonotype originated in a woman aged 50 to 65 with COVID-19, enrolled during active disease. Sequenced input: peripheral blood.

This CDR3 reads CASSQPRQNTEAFF. The CDR3 nucleotides are TGCGCCAGCAGCCAACCGAGACAGAACACTGAAGCTTTCTTT. The gene calls are TRBV4-1 and TRBJ1-1; D ambiguous. This CDR3 comprises 14 residues. The germline CDR1 and CDR2 sequences are MGHRA and YSYEKL. Trimming took off 2 bases at V and 1 base at J, with 8 bases between the two ends.